The 11 T cell receptor beta chains given below trace back to one sample, sequenced in a study of T cells in Graves' hyperthyroidism and ophthalmopathy. Using RNA transcripts as the source, TCR beta CDR3 regions were amplified. RT-PCR in the first round (using the HTBI primer set) targeted the TCR CDR3. TCRdb re-called the multiplex PCR reads through MiXCR, storing one row per CDR3 protein. Here the sample spans approximately 600,000 distinct CDR3 sequences, 15% to 20% being singletons. Material: blood. The receptors were sampled from a woman in her 30s with Graves' hyperthyroidism.

The CDR3 loop is CAISSIRLADNEQFF. In DNA, the CDR3 is TGTGCCATCAGTTCGATTAGGCTAGCGGACAATGAGCAGTTCTTC. The V call is TRBV10-3, the J call TRBJ2-1, with 7 bases that match TRBD2. CDR3 length: 15 amino acids. In germline, CDR1 is ENHRY, CDR2 SYGVKD. Trimming took 5 bases from V and 5 from J; bases not matched to a gene: 9.

This clonotype occurred many times. The chain recombines TRBV20-1 with TRBJ2-5, with a weak D call TRBD1 (6 bases). CDR3 length: 14 amino acids. The ends were cut back, 1 base at V and 2 bases at J, with 11 bases in the middle. Germline V gene data show CDR1 as DFQATT and CDR2 as SNEGSKA (reference sequence). CDR3 sequence (DNA): TGCAGTGCTAGAGCCCAGGGGTGGCAAGAGACCCAGTACTTC. Translating gives CSARAQGWQETQYF.

This clonotype was found many times. The genes are TRBV7-2 and TRBJ1-6; D gene uncertain. Germline V gene sequence: CDR1 SGHTA, CDR2 FQGNSA. This CDR3 spans 13 amino acids. Trimming took 1 base from V and 3 from J, leaving 1 base between them. CDR3 in amino acids: CASSLDYNSPLHF. The CDR3 bases are TGTGCCAGCAGCTTAGACTATAATTCACCCCTCCACTTT.

This clonotype has a handful of counts. The CDR3 nucleotides read TGTGCCAGAGATAAATTAGCGGGAGCGGATGAGCAGTACTTC. It encodes CARDKLAGADEQYF. The chain couples TRBV27 to TRBJ2-7, with 9 positions matching TRBD2. CDR1 and CDR2 from the germline V gene are MNHEY and SMNVEV (reference sequence). Trimming at V came to 9 bases and at J to 7 bases, leaving 13 bases not matched to a gene. This CDR3 comprises 14 residues.

This clonotype was seen ten or more times. This rearrangement joins TRBV7-9 to TRBJ2-5; D call uncertain. The germline V gene encodes CDR1 SEHNR and CDR2 FQNEAQ (reference sequence). The CDR3 has 14 residues. V was cut by 1 base and J by 5 bases, with 11 bases left in between. Here the CDR3 reads CASSLGSDMETQYF. Written as DNA, the CDR3 is TGTGCCAGCAGCTTAGGTTCCGATATGGAGACCCAGTACTTC.

The chain has TRBV25-1 and TRBJ2-5; D gene uncertain. Trimming removed 4 bases at V and 1 base at J, with 7 bases between. CDR1 MGHDK and CDR2 SYGVNS come from the germline V gene. The CDR3 covers 13 residues. CDR3 sequence reads: CASSVLAQETQYF. The CDR3 DNA is TGTGCCAGCAGTGTGTTGGCCCAAGAGACCCAGTACTTC.

This clonotype was counted at least ten times. This chain joins TRBV28 and TRBJ2-7; 9 bases map to TRBD2. The germline gives CDR1 MDHEN, CDR2 SYDVKM. There are 15 residues in the CDR3. V trimming: 2 bases; J trimming: 5 bases; junction bases outside the gene matches: 7. DNA of the CDR3: TGTGCCAGCAGTTTAAGGGCGGGAGGGACCCACGAGCAGTACTTC. Translated: CASSLRAGGTHEQYF.

The genes are TRBV4-1 and TRBJ2-2, with a weak D call TRBD2 (5 bases). V was pared by 4 bases and J by 8 bases, with 17 bases between. From germline, CDR1 is MGHRA and CDR2 YSYEKL. The CDR3 runs to 15 residues. CDR3: CASSRPGSSRGELFF. The DNA of the CDR3 is TGCGCCAGCAGCCGGCCGGGATCTAGTAGGGGGGAGCTGTTTTTT.

This clonotype showed up just once. A much larger clonotype is one base distant, so this may be a read error. This is likely a read error, given that the CDR3 carries no conserved phenylalanine or tryptophan at its end. The chain employs TRBV2 and TRBJ1-4, with 7 bases that match TRBD1. Germline values: CDR1 SNHLY, CDR2 FYNNEI. The CDR3 covers 15 residues. The J segment lost 5 bases and the V segment lost 7 bases, leaving 10 bases of the junction unmatched. The DNA for the CDR3 is TGTGCCAGCACCCTGCAAGGAGGGGGCAATGAAAAACTGTTTCTT. This gives the protein CASTLQGGGNEKLFL.

The table lists this clonotype with a few counts. V usage is TRBV29-1 and J usage is TRBJ2-7; 7 nucleotides match TRBD1. The CDR3 contains 11 residues. V gave up 6 bases and J gave up 3 bases; unmatched junction bases: 2. The germline gives CDR1 SQVTM, CDR2 ANQGSEA. The CDR3 DNA sequence: TGCAGCGTCGGGACAGACTACGAGCAGTACTTC. As protein: CSVGTDYEQYF.

This clonotype was detected ten times or more. This sequence joins TRBV18 and TRBJ2-3; the match to TRBD1 covers 10 bases. CDR1 and CDR2 (germline): KGHSH, LQKENI. V lost 3 bases to trimming and J lost 0 bases; unmatched junction nucleotides: 0. The CDR3 is 15 residues long. CDR3 nucleotides: TGTGCCAGCTCACCGGACAGGGGGAGCACAGATACGCAGTATTTT. Translating gives CASSPDRGSTDTQYF.